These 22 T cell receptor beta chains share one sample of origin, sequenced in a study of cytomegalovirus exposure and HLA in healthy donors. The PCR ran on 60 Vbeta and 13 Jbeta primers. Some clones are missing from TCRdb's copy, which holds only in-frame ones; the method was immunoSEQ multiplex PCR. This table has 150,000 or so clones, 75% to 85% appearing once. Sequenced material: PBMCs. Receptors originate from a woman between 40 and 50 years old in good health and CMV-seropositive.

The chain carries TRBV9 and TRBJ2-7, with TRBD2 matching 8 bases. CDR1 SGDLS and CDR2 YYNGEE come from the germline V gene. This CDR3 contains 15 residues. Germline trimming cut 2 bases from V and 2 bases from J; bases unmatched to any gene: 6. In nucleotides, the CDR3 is TGTGCCAGCAGCGTCCAAGCGGGAGCCCCCTACGAGCAGTACTTC. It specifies CASSVQAGAPYEQYF.

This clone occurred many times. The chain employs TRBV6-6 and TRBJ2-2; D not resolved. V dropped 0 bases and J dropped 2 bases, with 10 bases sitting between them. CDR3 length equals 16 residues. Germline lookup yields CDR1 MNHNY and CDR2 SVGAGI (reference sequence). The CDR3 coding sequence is TGTGCCAGCAGTTACTCCTCCTATTCAAACACCGGGGAGCTGTTTTTT. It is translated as CASSYSSYSNTGELFF.

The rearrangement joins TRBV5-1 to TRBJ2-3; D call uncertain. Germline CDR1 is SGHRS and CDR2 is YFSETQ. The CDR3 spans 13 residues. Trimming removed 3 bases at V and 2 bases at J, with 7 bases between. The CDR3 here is CASSSGHTDTQYF. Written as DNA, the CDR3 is TGCGCCAGCAGCTCAGGCCACACAGATACGCAGTATTTT.

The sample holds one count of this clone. This chain's CDR3 is CAWSERVGTSGGGEQYF. For the CDR3, the DNA is TGTGCCTGGAGTGAACGTGTTGGGACTAGCGGGGGCGGCGAGCAGTACTTC. The chain employs TRBV30 and TRBJ2-7; 14 nucleotides match TRBD2. Germline V CDR1 and CDR2: GTSNPN, SVGIG (reference sequence). This CDR3 has 17 amino acids. The trim removed 1 base at V and 6 bases at J, leaving 11 bases unmatched.

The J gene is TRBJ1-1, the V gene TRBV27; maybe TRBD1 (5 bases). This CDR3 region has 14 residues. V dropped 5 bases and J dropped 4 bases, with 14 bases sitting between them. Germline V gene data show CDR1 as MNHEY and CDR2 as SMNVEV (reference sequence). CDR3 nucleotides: TGTGCCAGCAGTCCCCGGACATTTCCCACTGAAGCTTTCTTT. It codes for CASSPRTFPTEAFF.

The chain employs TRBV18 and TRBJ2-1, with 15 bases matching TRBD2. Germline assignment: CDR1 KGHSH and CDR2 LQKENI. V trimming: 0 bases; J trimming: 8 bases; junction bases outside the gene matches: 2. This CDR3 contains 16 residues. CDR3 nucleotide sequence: TGTGCCAGCTCACCACCGGGACTAGCGGGAGGATATGAGCAGTTCTTC. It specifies CASSPPGLAGGYEQFF.

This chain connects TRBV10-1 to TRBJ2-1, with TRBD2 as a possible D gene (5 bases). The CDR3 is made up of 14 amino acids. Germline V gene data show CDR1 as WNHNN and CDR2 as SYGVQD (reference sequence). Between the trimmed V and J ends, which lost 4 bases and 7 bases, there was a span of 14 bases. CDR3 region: CASSATDRGNEQFF. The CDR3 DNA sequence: TGCGCCAGCAGTGCCACCGATCGGGGAAATGAGCAGTTCTTC.

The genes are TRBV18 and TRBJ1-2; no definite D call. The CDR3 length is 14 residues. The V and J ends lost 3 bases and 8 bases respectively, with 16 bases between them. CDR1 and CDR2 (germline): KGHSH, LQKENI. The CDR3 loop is CASSPDSTLRGYTF. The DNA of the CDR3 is TGTGCCAGCTCACCGGACTCGACCTTAAGAGGCTACACCTTC.

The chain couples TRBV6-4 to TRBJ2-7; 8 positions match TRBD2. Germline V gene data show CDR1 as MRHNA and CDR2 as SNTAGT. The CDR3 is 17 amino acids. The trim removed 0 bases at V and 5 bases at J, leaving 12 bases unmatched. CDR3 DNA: TGTGCCAGCAGTGACTCGAGGTACGCGGGAGGACGGGACGAGCAGTACTTC. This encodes CASSDSRYAGGRDEQYF.

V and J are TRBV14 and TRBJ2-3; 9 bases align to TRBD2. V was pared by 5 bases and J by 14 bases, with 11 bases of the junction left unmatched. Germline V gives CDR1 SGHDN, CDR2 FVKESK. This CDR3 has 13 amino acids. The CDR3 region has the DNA TGTGCCAGCAGCTCATACCTAGCGGGAATTATGTATTTT. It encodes CASSSYLAGIMYF.

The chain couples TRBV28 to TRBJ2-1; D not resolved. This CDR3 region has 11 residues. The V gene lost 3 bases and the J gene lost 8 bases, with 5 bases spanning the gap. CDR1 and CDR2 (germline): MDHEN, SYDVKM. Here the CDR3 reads CASSLRDEQFF. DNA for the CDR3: TGTGCCAGCAGTTTGAGAGATGAGCAGTTCTTC.

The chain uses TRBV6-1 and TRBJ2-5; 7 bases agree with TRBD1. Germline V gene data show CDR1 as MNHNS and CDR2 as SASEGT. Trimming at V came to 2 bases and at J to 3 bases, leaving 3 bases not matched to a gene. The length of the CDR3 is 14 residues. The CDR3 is CASSEPGQKETQYF. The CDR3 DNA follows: TGTGCCAGCAGTGAACCGGGACAGAAAGAGACCCAGTACTTC.

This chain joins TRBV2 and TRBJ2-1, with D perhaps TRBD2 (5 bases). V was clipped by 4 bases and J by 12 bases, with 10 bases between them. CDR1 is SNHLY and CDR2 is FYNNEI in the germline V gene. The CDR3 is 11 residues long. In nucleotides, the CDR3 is TGTGCCAGCAGTGGCGTACGGGGGCAGTTCTTC. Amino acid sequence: CASSGVRGQFF.

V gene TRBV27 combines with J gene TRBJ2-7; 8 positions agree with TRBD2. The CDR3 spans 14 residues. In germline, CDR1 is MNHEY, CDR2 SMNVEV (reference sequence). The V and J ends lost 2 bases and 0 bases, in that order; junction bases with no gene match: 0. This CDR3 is CASSLREGSYEQYF. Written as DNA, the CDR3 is TGTGCCAGCAGTTTACGGGAGGGCTCCTACGAGCAGTACTTC.

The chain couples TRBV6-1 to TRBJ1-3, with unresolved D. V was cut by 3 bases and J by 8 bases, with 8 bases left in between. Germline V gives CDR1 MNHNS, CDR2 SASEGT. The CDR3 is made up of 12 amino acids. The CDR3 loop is CASSDSDDTIYF. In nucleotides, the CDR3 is TGTGCCAGCAGTGATAGCGATGACACCATATATTTT.

The chain's CDR3 is CASSQVGASPDTQYF. The CDR3 coding sequence is TGCGCCAGCAGCCAAGTAGGAGCTAGCCCAGATACGCAGTATTTT. The genes are TRBV4-1 and TRBJ2-3; the D gene is possibly TRBD2 (5 bases). Per the germline V gene, CDR1 is MGHRA and CDR2 is YSYEKL. Trimming removed 1 base from V and 4 bases from J, with 12 bases in between. This CDR3 spans 15 amino acids.

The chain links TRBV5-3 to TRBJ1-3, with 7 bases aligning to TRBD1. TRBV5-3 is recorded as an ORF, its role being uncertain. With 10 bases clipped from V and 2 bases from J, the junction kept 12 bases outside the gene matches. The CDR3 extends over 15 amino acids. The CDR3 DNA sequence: TGTGCCCGTCATACCCCTGACAGGGCTGGAAACACCATATATTTT. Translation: CARHTPDRAGNTIYF.

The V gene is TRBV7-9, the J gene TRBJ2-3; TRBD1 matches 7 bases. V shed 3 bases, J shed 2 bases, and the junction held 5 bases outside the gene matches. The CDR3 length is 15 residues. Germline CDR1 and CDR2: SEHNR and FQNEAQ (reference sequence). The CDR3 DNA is TGTGCCAGCAGCTTCTGGACAGGCGCCACAGATACGCAGTATTTT. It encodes CASSFWTGATDTQYF.

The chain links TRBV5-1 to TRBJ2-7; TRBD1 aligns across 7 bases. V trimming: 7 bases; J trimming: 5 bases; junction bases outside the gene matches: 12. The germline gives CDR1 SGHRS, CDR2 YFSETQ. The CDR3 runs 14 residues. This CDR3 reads CASRWGQLEHEQYF. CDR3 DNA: TGCGCCAGCCGATGGGGACAGTTAGAACACGAGCAGTACTTC.

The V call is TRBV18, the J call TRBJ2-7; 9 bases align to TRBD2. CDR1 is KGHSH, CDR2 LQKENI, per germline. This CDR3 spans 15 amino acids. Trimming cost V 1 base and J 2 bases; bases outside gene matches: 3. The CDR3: CASSPRAGGPYEQYF. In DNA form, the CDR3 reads TGTGCCAGCTCACCACGGGCGGGAGGGCCCTACGAGCAGTACTTC.

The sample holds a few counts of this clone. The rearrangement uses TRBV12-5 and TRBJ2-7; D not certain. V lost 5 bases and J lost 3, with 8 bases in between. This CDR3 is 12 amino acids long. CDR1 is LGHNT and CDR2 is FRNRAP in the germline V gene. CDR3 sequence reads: CASGQNFYEQYF. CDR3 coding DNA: TGTGCTAGTGGTCAGAATTTCTACGAGCAGTACTTC.

CDR3 amino acids: CASSDPGTGGEQYF. The CDR3 coding sequence is TGTGCCAGCAGTGACCCCGGGACAGGGGGCGAGCAGTACTTC. V is TRBV28 and J is TRBJ2-7; 11 bases fit TRBD1. This CDR3 has 14 amino acids. The germline CDR1 and CDR2 sequences are MDHEN and SYDVKM. Trimming at V came to 5 bases and at J to 6 bases, leaving 6 bases not matched to a gene.